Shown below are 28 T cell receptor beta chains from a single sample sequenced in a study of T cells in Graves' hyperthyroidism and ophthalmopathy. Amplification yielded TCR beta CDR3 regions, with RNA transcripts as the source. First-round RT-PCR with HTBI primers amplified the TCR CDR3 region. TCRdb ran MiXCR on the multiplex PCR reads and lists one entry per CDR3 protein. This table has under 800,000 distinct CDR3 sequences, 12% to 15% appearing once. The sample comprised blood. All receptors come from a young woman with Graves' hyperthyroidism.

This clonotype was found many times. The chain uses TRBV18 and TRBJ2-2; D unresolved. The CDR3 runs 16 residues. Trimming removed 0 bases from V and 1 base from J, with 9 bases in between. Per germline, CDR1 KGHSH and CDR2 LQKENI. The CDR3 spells CASSPPVVMNTGELFF. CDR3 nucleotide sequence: TGTGCCAGCTCACCACCAGTAGTGATGAACACCGGGGAGCTGTTTTTT.

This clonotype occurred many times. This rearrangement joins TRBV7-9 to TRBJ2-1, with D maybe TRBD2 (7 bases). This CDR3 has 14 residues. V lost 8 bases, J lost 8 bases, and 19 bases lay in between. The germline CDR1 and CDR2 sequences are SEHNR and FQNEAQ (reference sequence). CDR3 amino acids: CASFRGGRADEQFF. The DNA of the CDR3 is TGTGCCAGCTTTAGGGGGGGACGGGCCGATGAGCAGTTCTTC.

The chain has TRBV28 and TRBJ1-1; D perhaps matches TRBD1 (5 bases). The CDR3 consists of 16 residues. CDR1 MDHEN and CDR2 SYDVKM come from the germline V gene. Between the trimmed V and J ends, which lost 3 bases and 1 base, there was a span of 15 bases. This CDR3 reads CASSLGGGGANTEAFF. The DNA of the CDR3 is TGTGCCAGCAGTTTGGGGGGAGGCGGCGCGAACACTGAAGCTTTCTTT.

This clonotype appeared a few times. For the CDR3, the DNA is TGTGCCAGCAGCGTTTGGACAAAAACGTATGGCTACACCTTC. Protein product: CASSVWTKTYGYTF. The chain has TRBV7-9 and TRBJ1-2; TRBD1 might be the D (5 bases). Germline assignment: CDR1 SEHNR and CDR2 FQNEAQ (reference sequence). Trimming removed 5 bases from V and 5 bases from J, with 15 bases in between. The CDR3 consists of 14 residues.

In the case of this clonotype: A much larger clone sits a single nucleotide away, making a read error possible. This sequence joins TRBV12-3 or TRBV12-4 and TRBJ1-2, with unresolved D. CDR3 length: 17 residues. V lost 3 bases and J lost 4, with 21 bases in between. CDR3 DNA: TGTGCCAGCAGTTTGTGGTTCGGGGTTACGTCCTCCTATGGCTACACCTTC. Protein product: CASSLWFGVTSSYGYTF.

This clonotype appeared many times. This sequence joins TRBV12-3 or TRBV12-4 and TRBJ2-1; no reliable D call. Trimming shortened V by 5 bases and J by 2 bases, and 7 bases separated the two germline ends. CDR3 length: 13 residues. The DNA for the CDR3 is TGTGCCAGCAGTCCCCTCCCCTACAATGAGCAGTTCTTC. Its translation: CASSPLPYNEQFF.

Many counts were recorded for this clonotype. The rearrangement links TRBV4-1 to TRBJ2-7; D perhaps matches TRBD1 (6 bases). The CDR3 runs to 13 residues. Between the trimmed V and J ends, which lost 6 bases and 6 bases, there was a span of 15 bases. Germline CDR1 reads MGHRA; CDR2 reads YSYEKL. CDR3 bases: TGCGCCAGCAGTTTCCCAGGGGCGGTCGAGCAGTACTTC. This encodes CASSFPGAVEQYF.

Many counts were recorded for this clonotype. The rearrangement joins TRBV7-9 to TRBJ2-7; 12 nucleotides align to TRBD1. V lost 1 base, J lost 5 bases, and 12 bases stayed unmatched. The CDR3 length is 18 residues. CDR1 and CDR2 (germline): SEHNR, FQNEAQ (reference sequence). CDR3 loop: CASSLVVTRDRGPDEQYF. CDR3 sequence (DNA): TGTGCCAGCAGCTTAGTTGTTACGCGGGACAGGGGGCCAGACGAGCAGTACTTC.

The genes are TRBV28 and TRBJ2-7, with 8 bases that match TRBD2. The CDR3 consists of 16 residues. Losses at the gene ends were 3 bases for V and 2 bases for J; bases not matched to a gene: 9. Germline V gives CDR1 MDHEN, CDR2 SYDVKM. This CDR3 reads CASSFSLAGLTYEQYF. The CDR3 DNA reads TGTGCCAGCAGTTTCTCTCTAGCGGGCCTAACCTACGAGCAGTACTTC.

CDR3 protein: CASSIPMGQSYGNTIYF. The CDR3 nucleotides are TGTGCCAGTAGTATTCCAATGGGACAGAGTTATGGAAACACCATATATTTT. The J gene is TRBJ1-3, the V gene TRBV19; 7 bases match TRBD1. The germline V gene has CDR1 LNHDA and CDR2 SQIVND (reference sequence). The CDR3 covers 17 residues. With V trimmed by 3 bases and J by 3 bases, 11 bases remained unmatched.

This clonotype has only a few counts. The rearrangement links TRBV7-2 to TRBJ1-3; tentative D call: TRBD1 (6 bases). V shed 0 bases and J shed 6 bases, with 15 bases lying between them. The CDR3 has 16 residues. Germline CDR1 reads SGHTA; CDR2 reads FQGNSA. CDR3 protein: CASSLAPGARANTIYF. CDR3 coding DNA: TGTGCCAGCAGCTTAGCTCCGGGGGCGAGGGCAAACACCATATATTTT. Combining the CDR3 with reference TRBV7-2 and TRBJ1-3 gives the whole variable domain GAGVSQSPSNKVTEKGKDVELRCDPISGHTALYWYRQSLGQGLEFLIYFQGNSAPDKSGLPSDRFSAERTGGSVSTLTIQRTQQEDSAVYLCASSLAPGARANTIYFGEGSWLTVV.

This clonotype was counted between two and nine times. The DNA of the CDR3 is TGTGCCAGCAGCCACACTAGCGGGAGTAGGGATGAGCAGTTCTTC. Translated, it gives CASSHTSGSRDEQFF. V and J are TRBV3-1 and TRBJ2-1; 11 bases map to TRBD2. Germline V lookup: CDR1 LGHDT, CDR2 YNNKEL (reference sequence). The junction had 6 bases not matched to a gene; V was cut back by 3 bases and J by 8 bases. The CDR3 is made up of 15 amino acids.

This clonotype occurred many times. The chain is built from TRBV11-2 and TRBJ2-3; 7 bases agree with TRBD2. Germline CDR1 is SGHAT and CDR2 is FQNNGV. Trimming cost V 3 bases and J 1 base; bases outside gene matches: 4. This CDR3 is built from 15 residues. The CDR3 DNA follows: TGTGCCAGCAGCTTCAGCGGGATTGGCACAGATACGCAGTATTTT. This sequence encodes CASSFSGIGTDTQYF.

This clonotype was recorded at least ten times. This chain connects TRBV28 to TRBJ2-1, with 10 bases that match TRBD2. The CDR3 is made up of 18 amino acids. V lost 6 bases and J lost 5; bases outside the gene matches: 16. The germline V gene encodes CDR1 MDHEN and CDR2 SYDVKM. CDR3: CASSRTSGEVQSDNEQFF. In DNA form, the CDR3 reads TGTGCCAGCAGCCGGACTAGCGGAGAGGTACAATCCGACAATGAGCAGTTCTTC.

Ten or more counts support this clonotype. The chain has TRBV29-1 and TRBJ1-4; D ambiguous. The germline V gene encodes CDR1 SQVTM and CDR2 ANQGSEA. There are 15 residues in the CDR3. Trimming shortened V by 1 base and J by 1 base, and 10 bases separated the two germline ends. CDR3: CSVEARGRTNEKLFF. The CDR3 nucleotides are TGCAGCGTTGAAGCTCGCGGCAGAACTAATGAAAAACTGTTTTTT.

CDR3 nucleotides: TGTGCCAGCAGTTATGGCGGGACCGAAGAGACCCAGTACTTC. Its translation: CASSYGGTEETQYF. The chain employs TRBV6-2 or TRBV6-3 and TRBJ2-5, with TRBD2 as a possible D gene (6 bases). Germline CDR1 reads MNHEY; CDR2 reads SVGEGT. The V end lost 3 bases, the J end lost 3 bases, and 11 bases lay between the germline ends. The CDR3 length is 14 residues.

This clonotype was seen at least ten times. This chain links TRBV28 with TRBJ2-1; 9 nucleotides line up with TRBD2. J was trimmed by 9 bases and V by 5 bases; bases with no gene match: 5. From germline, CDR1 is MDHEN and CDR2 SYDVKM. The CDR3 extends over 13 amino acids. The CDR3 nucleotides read TGTGCCAGCAGTGACCGTAGCGGGAGTGAGCAGTTCTTC. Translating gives CASSDRSGSEQFF.

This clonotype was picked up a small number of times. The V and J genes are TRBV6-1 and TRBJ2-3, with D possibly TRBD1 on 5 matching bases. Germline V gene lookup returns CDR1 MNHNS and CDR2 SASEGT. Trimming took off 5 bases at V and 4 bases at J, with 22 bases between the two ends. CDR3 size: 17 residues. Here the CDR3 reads CASSLPPALGPADTQYF. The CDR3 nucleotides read TGTGCCAGCAGTCTACCCCCTGCTTTGGGGCCCGCAGATACGCAGTATTTT.

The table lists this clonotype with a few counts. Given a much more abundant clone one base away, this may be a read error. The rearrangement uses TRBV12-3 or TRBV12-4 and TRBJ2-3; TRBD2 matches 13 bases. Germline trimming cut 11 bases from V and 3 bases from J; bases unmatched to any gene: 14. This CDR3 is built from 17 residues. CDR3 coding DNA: TGTGCCTGCACCGGACCGGGACTAGCGGGAATTACAGATACGCAGTATTTT. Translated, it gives CACTGPGLAGITDTQYF.

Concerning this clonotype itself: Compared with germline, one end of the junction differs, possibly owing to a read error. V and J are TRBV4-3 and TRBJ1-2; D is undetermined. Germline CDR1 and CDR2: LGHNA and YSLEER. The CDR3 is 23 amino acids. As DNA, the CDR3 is TGCGCCAGTAGCCAAGAGTGGAACTCAATAGCGGGAATTATCCGTGGTACCGTGCGCGGCTACACCTTC. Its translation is CASSQEWNSIAGIIRGTVRGYTF.

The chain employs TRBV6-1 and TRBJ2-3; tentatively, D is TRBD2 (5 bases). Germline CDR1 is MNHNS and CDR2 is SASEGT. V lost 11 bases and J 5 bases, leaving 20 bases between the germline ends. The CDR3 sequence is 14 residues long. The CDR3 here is CASRPRGSGDTQYF. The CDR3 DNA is TGTGCCTCCCGTCCTCGTGGAAGCGGAGATACGCAGTATTTT.

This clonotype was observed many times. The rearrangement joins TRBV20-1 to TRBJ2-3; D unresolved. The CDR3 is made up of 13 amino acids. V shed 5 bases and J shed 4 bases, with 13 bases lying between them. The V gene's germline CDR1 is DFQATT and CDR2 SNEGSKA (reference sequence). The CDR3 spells CSAPQIGADTQYF. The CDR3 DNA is TGCAGTGCTCCTCAGATAGGAGCAGATACGCAGTATTTT.

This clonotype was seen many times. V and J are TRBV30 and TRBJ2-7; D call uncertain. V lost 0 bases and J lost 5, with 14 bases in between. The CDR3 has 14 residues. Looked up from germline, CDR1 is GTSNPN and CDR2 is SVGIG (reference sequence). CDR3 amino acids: CAWSVRQFHDEQYF. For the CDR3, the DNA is TGTGCCTGGAGTGTTAGGCAGTTCCACGACGAGCAGTACTTC.

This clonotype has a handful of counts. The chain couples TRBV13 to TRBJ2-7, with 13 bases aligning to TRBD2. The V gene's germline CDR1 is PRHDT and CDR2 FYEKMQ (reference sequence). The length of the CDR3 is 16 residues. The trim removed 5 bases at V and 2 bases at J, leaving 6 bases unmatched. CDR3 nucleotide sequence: TGTGCCAGCAGCCCCGGGACTAGCGGGGTAACCTACGAGCAGTACTTC. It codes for CASSPGTSGVTYEQYF.

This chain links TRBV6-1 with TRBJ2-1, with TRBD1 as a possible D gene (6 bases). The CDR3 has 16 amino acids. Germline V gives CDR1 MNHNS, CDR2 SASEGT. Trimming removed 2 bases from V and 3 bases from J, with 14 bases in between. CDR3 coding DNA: TGTGCCAGCAGTGAACTGACAGGTCGGGACTACAATGAGCAGTTCTTC. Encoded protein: CASSELTGRDYNEQFF.

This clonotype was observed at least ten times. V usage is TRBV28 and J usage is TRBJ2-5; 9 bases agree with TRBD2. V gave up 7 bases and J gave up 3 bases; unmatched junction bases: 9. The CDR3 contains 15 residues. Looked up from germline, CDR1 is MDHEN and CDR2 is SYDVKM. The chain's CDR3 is CASTTAGGGKETQYF. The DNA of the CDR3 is TGTGCCAGCACCACTGCGGGAGGGGGGAAAGAGACCCAGTACTTC.

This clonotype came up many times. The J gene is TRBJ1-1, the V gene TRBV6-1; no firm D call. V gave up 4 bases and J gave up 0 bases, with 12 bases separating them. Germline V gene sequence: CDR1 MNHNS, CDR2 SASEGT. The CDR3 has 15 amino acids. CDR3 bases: TGTGCCAGCAGTGCGAACGGGGTACTGAACACTGAAGCTTTCTTT. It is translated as CASSANGVLNTEAFF.

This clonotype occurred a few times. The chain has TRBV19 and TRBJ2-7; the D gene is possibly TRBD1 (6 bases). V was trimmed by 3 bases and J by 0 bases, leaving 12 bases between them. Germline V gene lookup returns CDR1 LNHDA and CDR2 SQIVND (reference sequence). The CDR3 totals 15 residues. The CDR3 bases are TGTGCCAGTAGTATTGGGACGGACAGCTCCTACGAGCAGTACTTC. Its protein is CASSIGTDSSYEQYF.